This entry lists 3 T cell receptor beta chains sequenced from one sample in a study of blood T cell repertoires in COVID-19. The repertoire was sequenced with immunoSEQ multiplex PCR; TCRdb's copy has only in-frame clones and lacks some. The table records about 53,000 clones, approximately 84% of them present only once. The specimen was peripheral blood. All receptors come from a human donor in a cohort sampled during active COVID-19.

The genes are TRBV18 and TRBJ1-1; possibly TRBD1 for D (5 bases). The germline V gene has CDR1 KGHSH and CDR2 LQKENI. Trimming stripped 2 bases from V and 1 base from J, with 14 bases between. This CDR3 is built from 16 residues. As DNA, the CDR3 is TGTGCCAGCTCACCAGTATTAACAGGAGCGAACACTGAAGCTTTCTTT. It codes for CASSPVLTGANTEAFF.

Concerning this clone: The junction departs from germline at one end; a sequencing error may be responsible. V is TRBV9 and J is TRBJ1-1; D remains ambiguous. Germline assignment: CDR1 SGDLS and CDR2 YYNGEE. The CDR3 has 15 residues. Here the CDR3 reads CASSPRSGGNAEAFF. Written as DNA, the CDR3 is TGTGCCAGCAGCCCCCGGTCGGGCGGGAACGCTGAAGCTTTCTTT.

The genes are TRBV5-1 and TRBJ2-3, with 9 bases aligning to TRBD2. V shed 4 bases and J 5 bases; nucleotides not matched to a gene: 5. The V gene's germline CDR1 is SGHRS and CDR2 YFSETQ. The CDR3 totals 14 residues. As DNA, the CDR3 is TGCGCCAGCAGCGACGAGCGGGAGGAAGATACGCAGTATTTT. Translating gives CASSDEREEDTQYF.